These 22 T cell receptor beta chains share one sample of origin, sequenced in a study of regulatory T cells in long-lasting Graves disease. Researchers made TCR beta libraries by using iRepertoire HTBI primers and running Arm-PCR on CDR3 regions. A single record per CDR3 protein comes from TCRdb applying MiXCR to the multiplex PCR reads. The table includes 450,000 to 700,000 distinct CDR3 sequences, 13% detected once. The time point is: newly diagnosed GD, antithyroid drugs for less than 3 months. Researchers made the TCR library from RNA that was extracted from PBMCs. These data were also filed under a second study, of T cells in Graves' hyperthyroidism and ophthalmopathy.

Sequenced here: peripheral blood mononuclear cells (PBMCs), sampled at new diagnosis, from a patient treated with antithyroid drugs. These receptor sequences come from a man in his thirties or forties with Graves disease.

The chain combines TRBV19 with TRBJ2-1, with 8 bases identical to TRBD1. CDR3 length equals 18 residues. Germline-derived CDR1 and CDR2 are LNHDA and SQIVND (reference sequence). Trimming removed 5 bases from V and 7 bases from J; junction bases left unmatched: 19. The CDR3 spells CASSLAGGGSGLENEQFF. Written as DNA, the CDR3 is TGTGCCAGTAGTTTGGCAGGGGGCGGTAGCGGCCTTGAGAATGAGCAGTTCTTC.

Only a few counts were recorded for this clonotype. CDR3 sequence: CAWSGDSKNTEAFF. The CDR3 nucleotides read TGTGCCTGGAGTGGGGACTCAAAGAACACTGAAGCTTTCTTT. The gene calls are TRBV30 and TRBJ1-1, with D maybe TRBD1 (5 bases). The CDR3 runs 14 residues. V was pared by 1 base and J by 1 base, with 10 bases between. The V gene's germline CDR1 is GTSNPN and CDR2 SVGIG (reference sequence).

In this sample, this clonotype turned up a few times. The chain has TRBV20-1 and TRBJ1-2; D is uncertain. The CDR3 consists of 13 residues. Germline V gives CDR1 DFQATT, CDR2 SNEGSKA (reference sequence). Trimming cost V 6 bases and J 5 bases, with 16 bases left between them. In nucleotides, the CDR3 is TGCAGTGCCCTAATCGGGAGAAATTATGGCTACACCTTC. This encodes CSALIGRNYGYTF.

The CDR3 reads CASSVSTWAQETQYF. DNA of the CDR3: TGTGCCAGCAGCGTATCGACTTGGGCCCAAGAGACCCAGTACTTC. This chain joins TRBV5-5 and TRBJ2-5, with D uncertain. Germline V gives CDR1 SGHKS, CDR2 YYEKEE (reference sequence). The CDR3 is 15 residues long. V lost 4 bases and J 1 base, leaving 14 bases between the germline ends.

The chain uses TRBV14 and TRBJ2-1; D is undetermined. Trimming removed 5 bases at V and 2 bases at J, with 16 bases between. The CDR3 length is 16 residues. Germline CDR1 SGHDN, CDR2 FVKESK. The CDR3 coding sequence is TGTGCCAGCAGCACCATCGCCGGCTGGACCTACAATGAGCAGTTCTTC. Amino acids: CASSTIAGWTYNEQFF. Combining the CDR3 with reference TRBV14 and TRBJ2-1 gives the whole variable domain EAGVTQFPSHSVIEKGQTVTLRCDPISGHDNLYWYRRVMGKEIKFLLHFVKESKQDESGMPNNRFLAERTGGTYSTLKVQPAELEDSGVYFCASSTIAGWTYNEQFFGPGTRLTVL.

The chain combines TRBV2 with TRBJ2-1; 10 nucleotides agree with TRBD2. The V gene's germline CDR1 is SNHLY and CDR2 FYNNEI. This CDR3 has 16 amino acids. Losses at the gene ends were 3 bases for V and 7 bases for J; bases not matched to a gene: 9. This chain's CDR3 is CASSEESGLARNEQFF. The DNA of the CDR3 is TGTGCCAGCAGTGAGGAGTCGGGACTAGCGAGAAATGAGCAGTTCTTC. Using reference TRBV2 and TRBJ2-1 for the parts outside the CDR3, the full variable domain is EPEVTQTPSHQVTQMGQEVILRCVPISNHLYFYWYRQILGQKVEFLVSFYNNEISEKSEIFDDQFSVERPDGSNFTLKIRSTKLEDSAMYFCASSEESGLARNEQFFGPGTRLTVL.

The CDR3: CAIRTNSGNTGELFF. The CDR3 DNA follows: TGTGCCATCCGGACGAATAGCGGGAACACCGGGGAGCTGTTTTTT. The chain has TRBV10-3 and TRBJ2-2; maybe TRBD2 (6 bases). The CDR3 is 15 residues long. V was trimmed by 8 bases and J by 1 base, leaving 14 bases between them. The germline V gene encodes CDR1 ENHRY and CDR2 SYGVKD.

This clonotype was counted only a few times. The gene calls are TRBV6-1 and TRBJ1-1, with D possibly being TRBD1 (5 bases). Germline loops: CDR1 MNHNS, CDR2 SASEGT. The germline V and J ends were trimmed by 7 bases and 12 bases, with 24 bases remaining between them. This CDR3 is 14 amino acids long. The CDR3, as DNA: TGTGCCAGCATGCCCCGGGGCGCCTCCCTAATAACTTTCTTT. The encoded protein is CASMPRGASLITFF.

The chain links TRBV5-1 to TRBJ2-1; D is possibly TRBD1 or TRBD2 (5 bases each). This CDR3 is built from 15 residues. Germline V gene lookup returns CDR1 SGHRS and CDR2 YFSETQ. The V end lost 1 base, the J end lost 7 bases, and 15 bases lay between the germline ends. The CDR3 reads CASSLSSPGRNEQFF. As DNA, the CDR3 is TGCGCCAGCAGCTTGAGCTCTCCGGGACGGAATGAGCAGTTCTTC.

The rearrangement joins TRBV6-5 to TRBJ1-2; a possible D gene is TRBD1 (6 bases). Germline V gene data show CDR1 as MNHEY and CDR2 as SVGAGI. CDR3 length equals 16 residues. Trimming shortened V by 2 bases and J by 7 bases, and 20 bases separated the two germline ends. CDR3 nucleotide sequence: TGTGCCAGCAGTTACCGTGGGGGCAGGGGTGAAAGTGGCTACACCTTC. It is translated as CASSYRGGRGESGYTF.

There are many counts of this clonotype. The chain is built from TRBV29-1 and TRBJ1-1; 9 nucleotides match TRBD1. Germline trimming cut 6 bases from V and 6 bases from J; bases unmatched to any gene: 11. The CDR3 contains 14 residues. Germline V lookup: CDR1 SQVTM, CDR2 ANQGSEA. CDR3 protein: CSVTTGGVFAEAFF. The CDR3 bases are TGCAGCGTGACGACAGGGGGAGTTTTCGCTGAAGCTTTCTTT.

The table lists this clonotype with many counts. The chain couples TRBV29-1 to TRBJ1-1; D may be TRBD1 (5 bases). Germline CDR1 reads SQVTM; CDR2 reads ANQGSEA. Trimming removed 5 bases from V and 0 bases from J, with 13 bases in between. The CDR3 contains 14 residues. The CDR3 loop is CSVSQLGVNTEAFF. CDR3 bases: TGCAGCGTTTCCCAACTGGGGGTGAACACTGAAGCTTTCTTT.

This clonotype was recorded many times. The chain uses TRBV5-6 and TRBJ2-3; the match to TRBD2 covers 11 bases. CDR3 length: 14 residues. Germline V CDR1 and CDR2: SGHDT, YYEEEE. Germline trimming cut 3 bases from V and 5 bases from J; bases unmatched to any gene: 2. CDR3 in amino acids: CASSSGLAGDTQYF. Here the CDR3 DNA reads TGTGCCAGCAGCTCAGGACTAGCGGGAGATACGCAGTATTTT.

This clonotype was found many times. The chain employs TRBV28 and TRBJ1-3; maybe TRBD1 (6 bases). Trimming pared 2 bases from V and 2 bases from J, leaving 22 bases between. Germline V CDR1 and CDR2: MDHEN, SYDVKM. The CDR3 runs 19 residues. The CDR3 DNA reads TGTGCCAGCAGTTTAACCCATATAGGGACACGTTTCGCTGGAAACACCATATATTTT. This encodes CASSLTHIGTRFAGNTIYF.

This clonotype was counted ten times or more. The chain employs TRBV11-2 and TRBJ2-7; 7 bases fit TRBD1. Looked up from germline, CDR1 is SGHAT and CDR2 is FQNNGV. V was clipped by 3 bases and J by 2 bases; unmatched bases: 7. The CDR3 runs to 15 residues. CDR3 region: CASSFTTGSPYEQYF. CDR3 in DNA: TGTGCCAGCAGCTTCACGACAGGGAGTCCCTACGAGCAGTACTTC.

Concerning this clonotype: This may be a read error: a much more frequent sequence differs by one nucleotide. This chain joins TRBV5-4 and TRBJ2-1, with TRBD2 identical over 8 bases. The germline gives CDR1 SGHNT, CDR2 YYREEE (reference sequence). The V gene end was trimmed by 4 bases and the J gene end by 10 bases; junction bases not matched to a gene: 13. CDR3 length: 15 residues. In DNA, the CDR3 is TGTGCCAGCAGCGCGGGGACTAGTTCCTTATACGAGCAGTTCTTC. It specifies CASSAGTSSLYEQFF.

As to this clonotype: The CDR3 does not close with the conserved phenylalanine or tryptophan, likely indicating a read error. This sequence joins TRBV29-1 and TRBJ2-7, with 8 bases identical to TRBD2. Germline V CDR1 and CDR2: SQVTM, ANQGSEA. The V segment lost 2 bases and the J segment 1 base; nucleotides outside the gene matches: 1. The CDR3 runs 13 residues. For the CDR3, the DNA is TGCAGCGTTGAAACTAGCGGATCCTACGAGCAGTACTCC. Residues: CSVETSGSYEQYS.

This clonotype was observed at least ten times. This chain uses TRBV29-1 with TRBJ1-2, with 11 nucleotides matching TRBD1. CDR3 length equals 13 residues. The V gene's germline CDR1 is SQVTM and CDR2 ANQGSEA. V lost 6 bases, J lost 5 bases, and 5 bases stayed unmatched. The CDR3: CSVFGQGAYGYTF. CDR3 coding DNA: TGCAGCGTCTTTGGACAGGGGGCGTATGGCTACACCTTC.

There are a few counts of this clonotype. The genes are TRBV30 and TRBJ1-4; no clear D. Germline CDR1 is GTSNPN and CDR2 is SVGIG (reference sequence). V shed 0 bases and J shed 0 bases, with 11 bases lying between them. The CDR3 totals 16 residues. The CDR3 bases are TGTGCCTGGAGTGTAGGCAGATTTGCAACTAATGAAAAACTGTTTTTT. It yields the protein CAWSVGRFATNEKLFF.

Worth noting for this clonotype: A much larger clone differs from this one at a single base, so this may be a read error. This chain uses TRBV5-1 with TRBJ2-1; D is unclear. V lost 3 bases, J lost 6 bases, and 16 bases lay in between. Germline CDR1 is SGHRS and CDR2 is YFSETQ. The CDR3 has 15 amino acids. The CDR3 loop is CASSSVPGLGNEQFF. The CDR3 bases are TGCGCCAGCAGCTCGGTTCCGGGCTTGGGCAATGAGCAGTTCTTC.

This chain links TRBV7-6 with TRBJ2-2; 10 bases align to TRBD1. With V trimmed by 4 bases and J by 9 bases, 5 bases remained unmatched. CDR3 length equals 14 residues. CDR1 and CDR2 (germline): SGHVS, FNYEAQ. CDR3 sequence (DNA): TGTGCCAGCAGCTCTCCGGGACAGGGGTGGGAGCTGTTTTTT. Protein sequence: CASSSPGQGWELFF.

This clonotype was detected a few times. The chain recombines TRBV5-6 with TRBJ2-1; 9 nucleotides match TRBD1. Germline lookup yields CDR1 SGHDT and CDR2 YYEEEE. V was pared by 4 bases and J by 4 bases, with 6 bases of the junction left unmatched. This CDR3 comprises 15 residues. CDR3 bases: TGTGCCAGCAGCGGCGGACAGGGGAAGTACAATGAGCAGTTCTTC. Its translation: CASSGGQGKYNEQFF. Filled out from reference TRBV5-6 and TRBJ2-1, the complete variable domain reads DAGVTQSPTHLIKTRGQQVTLRCSPKSGHDTVSWYQQALGQGPQFIFQYYEEEERQRGNFPDRFSGHQFPNYSSELNVNALLLGDSALYLCASSGGQGKYNEQFFGPGTRLTVL.